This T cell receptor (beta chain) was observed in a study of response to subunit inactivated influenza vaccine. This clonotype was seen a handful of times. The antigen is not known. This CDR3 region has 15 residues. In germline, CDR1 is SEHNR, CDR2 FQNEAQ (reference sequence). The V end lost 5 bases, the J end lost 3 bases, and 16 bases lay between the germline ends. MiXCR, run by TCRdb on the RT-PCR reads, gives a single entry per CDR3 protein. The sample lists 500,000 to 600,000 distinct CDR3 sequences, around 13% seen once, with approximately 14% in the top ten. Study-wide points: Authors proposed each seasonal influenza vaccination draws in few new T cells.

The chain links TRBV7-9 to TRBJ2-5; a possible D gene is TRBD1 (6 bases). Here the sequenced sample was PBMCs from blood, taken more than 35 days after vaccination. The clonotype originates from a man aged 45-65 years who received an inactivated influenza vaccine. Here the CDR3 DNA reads TGTGCCAGCAGCCCTGGCCCGCGGACAGAAGAGACCCAGTACTTC. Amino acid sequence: CASSPGPRTEETQYF.